This TCR beta chain is drawn from a study of CXCR3-negative and CXCR3-positive naive CD8 T cells. General study findings and limits: After cryopreservation, CXCR3 expression dropped partially; most assays used fresh PBMCs. In both naive subsets diversity was comparably high, whereas memory CD8+ cells showed much lower diversity.

UMI-labeled 5' RACE yielded the TRB cDNA libraries. Reprocessing the 5' RACE reads, TCRdb reports a single entry for every CDR3 protein and omits DNA. The record lists fewer than 10,000 distinct CDR3 sequences, of which the ten most abundant hold around 2.1%. Naivety in CD8+ T cells corresponded to a CD45RO-CCR7+CD27+CD95- phenotype. The CDR3 extends over 19 amino acids. Germline loops: CDR1 GTSNPN, CDR2 SVGIG (reference sequence). This clonotype is medium-sized by frequency. The antigen is undetermined. The sequencing sample was made of naive CXCR3- CD8+ T cells from blood. Subset meaning: CD45RO-CCR7+CD27+CD95- naive CD8+ T cells lacking CXCR3 (TNR3-). This receptor was taken from a human donor in good health. Some clones in this sample may be carry-over from other donors' samples. This rearrangement joins TRBV30 to TRBJ2-1; TCRdb selects TRBD1, and the lack of DNA leaves this call unchecked. The CDR3 here is CAWSVFGGVGKGSYNEQFF.